The sequence of this T cell receptor (beta chain) was determined in a study of OX40 agonist ivuxolimab in advanced cancers. This clone has more than one count but fewer than ten. Assay used: immunoSEQ multiplex PCR; TCRdb lists only in-frame clones, some missing. The repertoire has tens of thousands of clones, 91% of them found once; the top ten carry just over 0.3%. The TCR comes from an adult with an advanced solid tumor such as melanoma, head and neck, liver or kidney cancer. Source: CD4+ or CD8+ T cells sorted from blood, taken in a trial of the OX40 agonist ivuxolimab.

The CDR3 DNA is TGTGCCAGCAGCCGAACAGGGGTTGACACTGAAGCTTTCTTT. Translating it yields CASSRTGVDTEAFF. V is TRBV5-4 and J is TRBJ1-1; TRBD1 matches 7 bases. This CDR3 has 14 amino acids. V lost 4 bases and J lost 3; bases outside the gene matches: 6. Germline V gene sequence: CDR1 SGHNT, CDR2 YYREEE (reference sequence).